This is a list of T cell receptor beta chains from one sample in a study of identical twins. MiXCR, applied by TCRdb to the 5' RACE reads, yields one record per CDR3 protein. The table shows more than 400,000 distinct CDR3 sequences, with around 15% occurring only once. This sample was shared with a second study, whose subject was yellow fever vaccine responses in identical twins.

Sequences were obtained from CD4+ T cells sorted from blood. The receptors here all came from a woman in her late teens or twenties in good health. The CDR3 runs from the conserved cysteine through the conserved F or W. A D gene is named only where the DNA matches it firmly. Clone size is shown for a subset of rows, as once, few, many or a class of expanded clone.

TRBJ2-1	TRBV3-1	NA	NA	CASSQGRQAANEQFF	TGTGCCAGCAGCCAAGGGCGCCAGGCGGCCAATGAGCAGTTCTTC
TRBJ1-1	TRBV5-1	NA	few	CASSLEAGAFEAFF	TGCGCCAGCAGCTTGGAGGCAGGGGCGTTTGAAGCTTTCTTT
TRBJ2-2	TRBV6-2/TRBV6-3	TRBD1	few	CASRRTGLNTGELFF	TGTGCCAGCAGAAGGACAGGGCTAAACACCGGGGAGCTGTTTTTT
TRBJ2-2	TRBV20-1	NA	few	CSAPPQGRSGELFF	TGCAGTGCACCCCCACAGGGTCGTTCCGGGGAGCTGTTTTTT
TRBJ2-2	TRBV21-1	NA	few	CASEEWGAGELFF	TGTGCCAGCGAGGAATGGGGGGCCGGGGAGCTGTTTTTT
TRBJ1-5	TRBV3-1	NA	NA	CASSQARGLNQPQHF	TGTGCCAGCAGCCAGGCACGTGGGCTCAATCAGCCCCAGCATTTT
TRBJ2-5	TRBV6-5	TRBD2	NA	CASSYSKASGGVGETQYF	TGTGCCAGCAGTTACTCGAAGGCTAGCGGGGGGGTCGGGGAGACCCAGTACTTC
TRBJ2-1	TRBV5-1	TRBD2	NA	CASSLGASGSSYNEQFF	TGCGCCAGCAGCTTGGGCGCTAGCGGAAGCTCCTACAATGAGCAGTTCTTC
TRBJ2-3	TRBV19	TRBD2	NA	CASSGLAGGRDTQYF	TGTGCCAGTAGTGGACTAGCGGGGGGGCGAGATACGCAGTATTTT
TRBJ2-1	TRBV28	TRBD1	many	CASTRGNEQFF	TGTGCCAGCACCAGGGGGAATGAGCAGTTCTTC
TRBJ1-2	TRBV12-3/TRBV12-4	NA	NA	CASSSTAAYGYTF	TGTGCCAGCAGTTCCACTGCCGCCTATGGCTACACCTTC
TRBJ2-7	TRBV3-1	TRBD1	NA	CASGETGGSYEQYF	TGTGCCAGCGGAGAGACAGGGGGTTCCTACGAGCAGTACTTC
TRBJ2-1	TRBV20-1	TRBD2	NA	CCAPTSERGSYNEQFF	TGCTGTGCTCCTACCTCGGAGCGGGGTTCCTACAATGAGCAGTTCTTC
TRBJ2-5	TRBV10-3	NA	NA	CAIRRDEETQYF	TGTGCCATCAGAAGGGACGAAGAGACCCAGTACTTC
TRBJ2-2	TRBV20-1	NA	NA	CSAVGGMNTGELFF	TGCAGTGCGGTGGGAGGAATGAACACCGGGGAGCTGTTTTTT
TRBJ1-4	TRBV5-1	NA	few	CASRYNEKLFF	TGCGCCAGCAGATATAATGAAAAACTGTTTTTT
TRBJ1-1	TRBV3-1	NA	NA	CASSQSKNTEAFF	TGTGCCAGCAGCCAAAGCAAGAACACTGAAGCTTTCTTT
TRBJ1-5	TRBV20-1	NA	few	CSATRDSNQPQHF	TGCAGTGCGACCCGGGATAGCAATCAGCCCCAGCATTTT
TRBJ1-5	TRBV4-1	NA	many	CASSQEGGNQPQHF	TGCGCCAGCAGCCAAGAGGGGGGGAATCAGCCCCAGCATTTT
TRBJ2-3	TRBV7-2	NA	few	CASSLGLAYTPSTDTQYF	TGTGCCAGCAGCTTAGGGCTAGCGTATACGCCTAGCACAGATACGCAGTATTTT
TRBJ2-5	TRBV6-6	NA	few	CASSYSSEETQYF	TGTGCCAGCAGTTACTCGAGTGAGGAGACCCAGTACTTC
TRBJ2-7	TRBV5-1	TRBD2	few	CASSPTSVLSYEQYF	TGCGCCAGCAGCCCAACTAGCGTTTTATCCTACGAGCAGTACTTC
TRBJ1-6	TRBV4-1	NA	NA	CASSYRELNSPLHF	TGCGCCAGCAGCTACAGGGAGCTTAATTCACCCCTCCACTTT
TRBJ2-1	TRBV18	TRBD2	NA	CASSRSLAGANEQFF	TGTGCCAGCTCACGGTCTCTAGCGGGGGCTAATGAGCAGTTCTTC
TRBJ2-7	TRBV5-6	TRBD2	few	CASSLAVGRIPYEQYF	TGTGCCAGCAGCTTGGCCGTCGGGAGGATCCCCTACGAGCAGTACTTC
TRBJ2-1	TRBV20-1	NA	NA	CSAREWAGDEQFF	TGCAGTGCTAGAGAGTGGGCAGGGGATGAGCAGTTCTTC
TRBJ2-7	TRBV7-2	TRBD2	NA	CASSSGLGTSGSNEQYF	TGTGCCAGCAGCTCTGGCCTCGGGACTAGCGGGAGCAACGAGCAGTACTTC
TRBJ2-2	TRBV3-1	TRBD2	NA	CASSKGSGRQTGELFF	TGTGCCAGCAGCAAGGGCAGCGGGAGGCAAACCGGGGAGCTGTTTTTT
TRBJ2-7	TRBV18	NA	few	CASSLKYEQYF	TGTGCCAGCTCACTGAAATACGAGCAGTACTTC
TRBJ1-2	TRBV5-1	TRBD1	few	CASSARGRNYGYTF	TGCGCCAGCAGCGCCAGGGGGCGCAACTATGGCTACACCTTC
TRBJ2-1	TRBV12-3/TRBV12-4	NA	few	CASSLTPNTYNEQFF	TGTGCCAGCAGTTTAACCCCTAACACCTACAATGAGCAGTTCTTC
TRBJ2-7	TRBV7-3	NA	NA	CASSPNEQYF	TGTGCCAGCAGCCCGAACGAGCAGTACTTC
TRBJ2-2	TRBV3-1	NA	NA	CASSQGFTGELFF	TGTGCCAGCAGCCAAGGGTTTACCGGGGAGCTGTTTTTT
TRBJ2-1	TRBV6-1	NA	few	CASQMDSPSVF	TGTGCCAGCCAGATGGACAGCCCGTCGGTCTTC
TRBJ2-1	TRBV20-1	NA	NA	CSARYVVPNNEQFF	TGCAGTGCTAGATACGTGGTTCCCAACAATGAGCAGTTCTTC
TRBJ2-1	TRBV25-1	NA	few	CASSETPRVEQFF	TGTGCCAGCAGTGAAACCCCCAGGGTCGAGCAGTTCTTC
TRBJ1-2	TRBV5-1	TRBD1	many	CASSLLTGGGYGYTF	TGCGCCAGCAGCTTGTTGACAGGGGGCGGCTATGGCTACACCTTC
TRBJ2-3	TRBV20-1	NA	few	CSARVGASTDTQYF	TGCAGTGCTAGAGTAGGGGCTAGCACAGATACGCAGTATTTT
TRBJ1-2	TRBV4-2	NA	few	CASSQDLINYGYTF	TGTGCCAGCAGCCAAGACCTAATTAACTATGGCTACACCTTC
TRBJ2-3	TRBV28	NA	many	CASSLAPGQDTQYF	TGTGCCAGCAGTTTAGCCCCGGGACAAGATACGCAGTATTTT
TRBJ2-7	TRBV7-9	NA	many	CASSFLDSYEQYF	TGTGCCAGCAGCTTTCTGGACAGCTACGAGCAGTACTTC
TRBJ1-1	TRBV27	TRBD1	few	CASSLRTGGTEAFF	TGTGCCAGCAGTTTACGAACAGGGGGCACTGAAGCTTTCTTT
TRBJ2-3	TRBV6-2/TRBV6-3	TRBD2	NA	CASSSPGEGLSGRAIGDTQYF	TGTGCCAGCAGTTCTCCTGGAGAGGGTTTAAGCGGGAGGGCTATAGGAGATACGCAGTATTTT
TRBJ2-1	TRBV14	NA	NA	CASSRGGVWENEQFF	TGTGCCAGCAGCCGTGGTGGGGTCTGGGAGAATGAGCAGTTCTTC
TRBJ2-2	TRBV7-8	NA	few	CASSLVVGPTGELFF	TGTGCCAGCAGCTTAGTGGTGGGCCCCACCGGGGAGCTGTTTTTT
TRBJ2-1	TRBV7-2	NA	few	CASSSSVSATSYNEQFF	TGTGCCAGCAGTTCCTCGGTTAGCGCCACCTCCTACAATGAGCAGTTCTTC
TRBJ2-1	TRBV9	NA	few	CASNPTWYYNEQFF	TGTGCCAGCAACCCCACATGGTACTACAATGAGCAGTTCTTC
TRBJ2-2	TRBV7-9	TRBD2	few	CASSLLPAGGLTGELFF	TGTGCCAGCAGCTTACTCCCAGCGGGGGGCCTAACCGGGGAGCTGTTTTTT
TRBJ1-1	TRBV20-1	NA	NA	CSASTPVRVEAFF	TGCAGTGCTAGTACGCCCGTTAGAGTTGAAGCTTTCTTT
TRBJ2-3	TRBV9	TRBD2	NA	CASSILAGDTDTQYF	TGTGCCAGCAGCATCTTAGCGGGAGACACAGATACGCAGTATTTT
TRBJ1-2	TRBV28	NA	once	CASTLGGVGYTF	TGTGCCAGCACCTTAGGGGGTGTTGGCTACACCTTC
TRBJ2-1	TRBV29-1	NA	NA	CSVEDARYNEQFF	TGCAGCGTTGAAGATGCCAGATACAATGAGCAGTTCTTC
TRBJ2-2	TRBV5-1	NA	NA	CASSLGGTDTGELFF	TGCGCCAGCAGCTTGGGTGGTACCGACACCGGGGAGCTGTTTTTT
TRBJ2-1	TRBV6-1	TRBD1	NA	CASSKQRTGSNEQFF	TGTGCCAGCAGCAAGCAAAGGACAGGGAGTAATGAGCAGTTCTTC
TRBJ2-2	TRBV6-8	NA	few	CAILPRRSANTGELFF	TGTGCCATCCTCCCCAGAAGATCCGCGAACACCGGGGAGCTGTTTTTT
TRBJ2-1	TRBV12-3/TRBV12-4	NA	many	CASSRDRSSYNEQFF	TGCGCCAGCAGCCGTGACAGAAGCTCCTACAATGAGCAGTTCTTC
TRBJ2-7	TRBV7-9	NA	NA	CASSGGPYEQYF	TGTGCCAGCAGCGGAGGCCCCTACGAGCAGTACTTC
TRBJ2-5	TRBV28	NA	few	CASSLWEAFQETQYF	TGTGCCAGCAGTTTATGGGAGGCCTTCCAAGAGACCCAGTACTTC
TRBJ2-2	TRBV20-1	TRBD1	few	CSARETGVTGELFF	TGCAGTGCTAGGGAGACAGGGGTCACCGGGGAGCTGTTTTTT